The rows below give T cell receptor beta chains drawn from one sample of a study of blood T cell repertoires in COVID-19. TCRdb's table, derived via immunoSEQ multiplex PCR, lists solely in-frame clones and lacks some. The sample has fewer than 45,000 clones; 90% are singletons. Sequenced: peripheral blood. These receptor sequences come from a human donor in a cohort sampled during active COVID-19. Both conserved end residues are part of each CDR3. Fields, in order: V gene, D gene, clone size, J gene, CDR3 DNA, CDR3 protein. A D gene is named only where the DNA matches it firmly. Clone sizes are given selectively: once, few, many, or a class where the clone is expanded.

V gene: TRBV11-2; D gene: TRBD1; clone size: -; J gene: TRBJ2-7; CDR3 DNA: TGTGCCAGCAGCTTCGGACAGGGCACCAACGAGCAGTACTTC; CDR3 protein: CASSFGQGTNEQYF
V gene: TRBV3-1/TRBV3-2; D gene: TRBD2; clone size: -; J gene: TRBJ2-6; CDR3 DNA: TGTGCCAGCAGCCCCGACCGGACTAGCGGGGGTCCCCTGATGGCCAACGTCCTGACTTTC; CDR3 protein: CASSPDRTSGGPLMANVLTF
V gene: TRBV19; D gene: -; clone size: -; J gene: TRBJ1-1; CDR3 DNA: TGTGCCAGTAGTATTTTCAGGTTGAACACTGAAGCTTTCTTT; CDR3 protein: CASSIFRLNTEAFF
V gene: TRBV28; D gene: -; clone size: -; J gene: TRBJ1-2; CDR3 DNA: TGTGCCAGCGACCAGGGTTATGGCTACACCTTC; CDR3 protein: CASDQGYGYTF
V gene: TRBV27; D gene: TRBD1; clone size: -; J gene: TRBJ1-6; CDR3 DNA: TGTGCCAGCAGTCGACAGGGCGGTTCACCCCTCCACTTT; CDR3 protein: CASSRQGGSPLHF
V gene: TRBV4-1; D gene: -; clone size: few; J gene: TRBJ1-5; CDR3 DNA: TGCGCCAGCAGCCAAGTTTTACACAATCAGCCCCAGCATTTT; CDR3 protein: CASSQVLHNQPQHF
V gene: TRBV7-2; D gene: -; clone size: -; J gene: TRBJ2-2; CDR3 DNA: TGTGCCAGCAGCGTCTCTATGGTCGGGGAGCTGTTTTTT; CDR3 protein: CASSVSMVGELFF
V gene: TRBV30; D gene: TRBD1; clone size: -; J gene: TRBJ1-5; CDR3 DNA: TGTGCCTGGAGCAAGGACAGGGGGGTTCAGCCCCAGCATTTT; CDR3 protein: CAWSKDRGVQPQHF
V gene: TRBV5-1; D gene: -; clone size: once; J gene: TRBJ1-1; CDR3 DNA: TGCGCCAGCAGCTCGACCGGGACAAACATGAACACTGAAGCTTTCTTT; CDR3 protein: CASSSTGTNMNTEAFF
V gene: TRBV30; D gene: -; clone size: -; J gene: TRBJ1-4; CDR3 DNA: TGTGCCTGGAGTCCCGCGGGGGTAGAGAGTGAAAAACTGTTTTTT; CDR3 protein: CAWSPAGVESEKLFF
V gene: TRBV5-4; D gene: -; clone size: -; J gene: TRBJ2-3; CDR3 DNA: TGTGCCAGCAGGGCGACAAGTGGCGGGAGCACAGATACGCAGTATTTT; CDR3 protein: CASRATSGGSTDTQYF
V gene: TRBV5-4; D gene: TRBD1; clone size: -; J gene: TRBJ2-5; CDR3 DNA: TGTGCCAGCAGCTCCCCCTACCGGACAGGTCAAGAGACCCAGTACTTC; CDR3 protein: CASSSPYRTGQETQYF
V gene: TRBV14; D gene: TRBD1; clone size: -; J gene: TRBJ1-3; CDR3 DNA: TGTGCCAGCAACAGCAACAGGGGGATAGGAAACACCATATATTTT; CDR3 protein: CASNSNRGIGNTIYF
V gene: TRBV19; D gene: -; clone size: -; J gene: TRBJ1-6; CDR3 DNA: TGTGCCAGTAGTCCGCGCCAGGGAAACATAGATTCACCCCTCCACTTT; CDR3 protein: CASSPRQGNIDSPLHF
V gene: TRBV27; D gene: -; clone size: -; J gene: TRBJ1-5; CDR3 DNA: TGTGCCAGCAGTGACGTAGGACATAGCAATCAGCCCCAGCATTTT; CDR3 protein: CASSDVGHSNQPQHF
V gene: TRBV2; D gene: TRBD1; clone size: -; J gene: TRBJ1-6; CDR3 DNA: TGTGCCAGCAGTGAAGGGACAGGGTATAGTTCACCCCTCCACTTT; CDR3 protein: CASSEGTGYSSPLHF
V gene: TRBV27; D gene: -; clone size: -; J gene: TRBJ1-6; CDR3 DNA: TGTGCCAGCAAGAGTGAGGGGGGGATTTCACCCCTCCACTTT; CDR3 protein: CASKSEGGISPLHF
V gene: TRBV27; D gene: -; clone size: -; J gene: TRBJ2-1; CDR3 DNA: -; CDR3 protein: CASSTSALAGLSSYNEQFF
V gene: TRBV28; D gene: TRBD1; clone size: -; J gene: TRBJ2-7; CDR3 DNA: TGTGCCAGCACCACAGGGGGAGGACAGGGAGCCTACGAGCAGTACTTC; CDR3 protein: CASTTGGGQGAYEQYF
V gene: TRBV11-3; D gene: -; clone size: -; J gene: TRBJ2-3; CDR3 DNA: TGTGCCAGCAGCTTAGGGGCAGGGAGCACAGATACGCAGTATTTT; CDR3 protein: CASSLGAGSTDTQYF
V gene: TRBV30; D gene: TRBD2; clone size: -; J gene: TRBJ2-1; CDR3 DNA: TGTGCCTGGAGTGTAATAGCGGGGTATGAGCAGTTCTTC; CDR3 protein: CAWSVIAGYEQFF
V gene: TRBV6-4; D gene: -; clone size: -; J gene: TRBJ1-1; CDR3 DNA: TGTGCCAGCAGTCCCAGGGAAGGCCGTTCCACTGAAGCTTTCTTT; CDR3 protein: CASSPREGRSTEAFF
V gene: TRBV2; D gene: TRBD1; clone size: once; J gene: TRBJ1-5; CDR3 DNA: TGTGCCAGCAGCGCAAGGACAGGGCCGGAGCCCCAGCATTTT; CDR3 protein: CASSARTGPEPQHF